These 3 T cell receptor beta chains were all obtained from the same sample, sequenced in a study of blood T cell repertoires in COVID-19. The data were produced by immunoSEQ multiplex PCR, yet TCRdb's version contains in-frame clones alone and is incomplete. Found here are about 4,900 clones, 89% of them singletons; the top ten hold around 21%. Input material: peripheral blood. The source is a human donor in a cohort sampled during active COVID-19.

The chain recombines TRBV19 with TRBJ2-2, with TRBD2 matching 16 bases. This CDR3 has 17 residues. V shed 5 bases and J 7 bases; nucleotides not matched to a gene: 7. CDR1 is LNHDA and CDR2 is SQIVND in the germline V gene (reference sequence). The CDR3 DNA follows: TGTGCCAGTAGTCCCCGTGGGACTAGCGGGGGGGTCGGGGAGCTGTTTTTT. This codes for CASSPRGTSGGVGELFF. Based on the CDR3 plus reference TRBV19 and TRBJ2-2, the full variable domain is DGGITQSPKYLFRKEGQNVTLSCEQNLNHDAMYWYRQDPGQGLRLIYYSQIVNDFQKGDIAEGYSVSREKKESFPLTVTSAQKNPTAFYLCASSPRGTSGGVGELFFGEGSRLTVL.

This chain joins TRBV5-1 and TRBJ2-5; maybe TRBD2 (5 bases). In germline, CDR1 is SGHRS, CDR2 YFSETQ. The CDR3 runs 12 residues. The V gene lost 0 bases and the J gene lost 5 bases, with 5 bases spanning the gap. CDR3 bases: TGCGCCAGCAGCTTGGGGAGGGAGACCCAGTACTTC. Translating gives CASSLGRETQYF.

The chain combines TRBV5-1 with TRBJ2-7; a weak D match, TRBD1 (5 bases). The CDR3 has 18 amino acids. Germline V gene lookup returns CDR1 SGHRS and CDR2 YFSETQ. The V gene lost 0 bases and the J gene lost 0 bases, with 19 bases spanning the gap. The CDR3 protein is CASSLGFQGARSSYEQYF. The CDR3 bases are TGCGCCAGCAGCTTGGGATTTCAGGGCGCGAGGAGCTCCTACGAGCAGTACTTC. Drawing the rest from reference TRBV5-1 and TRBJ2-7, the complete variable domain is KAGVTQTPRYLIKTRGQQVTLSCSPISGHRSVSWYQQTPGQGLQFLFEYFSETQRNKGNFPGRFSGRQFSNSRSEMNVSTLELGDSALYLCASSLGFQGARSSYEQYFGPGTRLTVT.